This T cell receptor beta chain was identified during a study of read filtering for tumor transcriptome and immune sequencing. The germline V gene encodes CDR1 SGHAT and CDR2 FQDESV (reference sequence). The V and J ends lost 1 base and 7 bases, in that order; junction bases with no gene match: 6. The length of the CDR3 is 14 residues. This clonotype has at least ten counts. This library used 300 to 450 ng RNA and molecular barcoded adaptors spanning alpha/delta and beta/gamma chains. TCRdb analysed the reads with MiXCR anew, one entry per CDR3 protein. The repertoire holds approximately 37,000 distinct CDR3 sequences, with 12% to 15% as singletons.

The TCR was taken from a donor aged 40 or over with multiple myeloma. The chain uses TRBV11-1 and TRBJ1-1, with 7 bases fitting TRBD1. The sequenced material came from a population of CD138-negative cells sorted from bone marrow. The CDR3 DNA reads as TGTGCCAGCAGCTTAGTTGACAGGGACGGTGAAGCTTTCTTT. Its protein product is CASSLVDRDGEAFF.